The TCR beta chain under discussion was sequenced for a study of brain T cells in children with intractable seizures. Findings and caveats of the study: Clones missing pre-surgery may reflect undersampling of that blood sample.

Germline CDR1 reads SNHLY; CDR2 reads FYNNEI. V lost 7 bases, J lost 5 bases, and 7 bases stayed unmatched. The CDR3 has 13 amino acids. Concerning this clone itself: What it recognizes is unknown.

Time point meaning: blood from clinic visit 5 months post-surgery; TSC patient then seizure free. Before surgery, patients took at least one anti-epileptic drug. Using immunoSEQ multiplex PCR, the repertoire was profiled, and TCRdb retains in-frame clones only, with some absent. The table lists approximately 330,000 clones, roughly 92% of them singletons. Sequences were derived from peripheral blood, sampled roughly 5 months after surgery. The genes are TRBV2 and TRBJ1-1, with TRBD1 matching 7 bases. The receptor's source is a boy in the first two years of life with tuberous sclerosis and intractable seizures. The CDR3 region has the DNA TGTGCCAGCATTCGGACAGGTCGGACTGAAGCTTTCTTT. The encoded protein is CASIRTGRTEAFF.